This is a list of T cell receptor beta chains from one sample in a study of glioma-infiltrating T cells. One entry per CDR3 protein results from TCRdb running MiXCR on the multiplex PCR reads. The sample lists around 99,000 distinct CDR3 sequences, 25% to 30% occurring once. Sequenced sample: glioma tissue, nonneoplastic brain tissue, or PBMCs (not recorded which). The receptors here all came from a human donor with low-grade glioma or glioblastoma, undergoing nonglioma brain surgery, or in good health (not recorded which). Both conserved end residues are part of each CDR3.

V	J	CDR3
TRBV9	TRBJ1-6	CASSSDGRVAPLHF
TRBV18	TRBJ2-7	CASSPADTYEQYF
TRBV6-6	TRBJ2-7	CASSYSSGRPSYEQYF
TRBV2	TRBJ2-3	CASSVSGSGIDTQYF
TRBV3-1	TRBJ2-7	CASSLVAGGSYEQYF
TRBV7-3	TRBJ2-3	CASSPQWGGKDTQYF
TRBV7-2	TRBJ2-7	CASSLAPGAREQYF
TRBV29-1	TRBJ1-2	CSVRQAQGTYGYTF
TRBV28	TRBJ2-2	CASSLRPGPNTGELFF
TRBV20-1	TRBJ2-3	CSARTVTSGGAADTQYF
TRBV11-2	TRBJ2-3	CASSFRGNTQYF
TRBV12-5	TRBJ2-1	CASGLPSTVGEQFF
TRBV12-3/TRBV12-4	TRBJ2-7	CASSFKRFSYEQYF
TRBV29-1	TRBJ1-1	CSVWGRSNTEAFF
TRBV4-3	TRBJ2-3	CASRGIGGWVQYF
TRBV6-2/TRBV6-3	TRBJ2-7	CASSPPRTVEQYF
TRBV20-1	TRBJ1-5	CGARPRGGQPQHF
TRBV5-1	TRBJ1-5	CASSVDGKQPQHF
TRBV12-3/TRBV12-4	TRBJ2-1	CASSRTGALYNEQFF
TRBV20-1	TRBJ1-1	CSARTGTGGTEAFF
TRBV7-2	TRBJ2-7	CASSQSPGGGGGIYEQYF
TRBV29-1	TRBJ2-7	CSVEVAGSYEQYF
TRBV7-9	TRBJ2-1	CASSSTRVEGSEQFF
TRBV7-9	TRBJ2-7	CASIPGQGFPYEQYF
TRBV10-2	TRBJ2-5	CVISWDSQETQYF
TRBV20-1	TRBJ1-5	CSARDSRAYSHHPQHF
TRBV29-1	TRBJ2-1	CSVEASRGNEQFF
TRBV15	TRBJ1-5	CATSLRPAYQPQNF
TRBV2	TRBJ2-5	CASSISGGAHRETQYF
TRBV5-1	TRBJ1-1	CAGRQGSGNTEAFF
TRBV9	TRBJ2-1	CASSPQTPNEQFF
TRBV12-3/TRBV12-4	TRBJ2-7	CASSAHSYEQYF